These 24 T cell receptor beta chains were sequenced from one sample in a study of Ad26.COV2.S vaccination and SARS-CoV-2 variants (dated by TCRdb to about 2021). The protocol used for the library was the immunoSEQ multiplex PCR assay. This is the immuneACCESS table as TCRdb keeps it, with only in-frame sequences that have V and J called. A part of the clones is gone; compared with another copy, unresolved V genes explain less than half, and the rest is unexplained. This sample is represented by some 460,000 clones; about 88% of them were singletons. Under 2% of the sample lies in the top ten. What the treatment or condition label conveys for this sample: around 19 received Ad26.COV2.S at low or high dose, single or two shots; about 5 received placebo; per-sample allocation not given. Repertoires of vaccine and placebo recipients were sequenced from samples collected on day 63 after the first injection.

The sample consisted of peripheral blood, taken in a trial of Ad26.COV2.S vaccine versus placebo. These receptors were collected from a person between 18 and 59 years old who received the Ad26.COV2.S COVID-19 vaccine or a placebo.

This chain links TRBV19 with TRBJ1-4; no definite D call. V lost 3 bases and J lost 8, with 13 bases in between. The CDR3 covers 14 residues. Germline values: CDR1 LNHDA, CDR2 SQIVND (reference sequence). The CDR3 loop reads CASSIDLKEEKLFF. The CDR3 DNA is TGTGCCAGTAGTATTGACCTCAAAGAAGAAAAACTGTTTTTT.

The CDR3 region is CASSLDMGGGYTF. The DNA of the CDR3 is TGTGCCAGCAGCTTAGATATGGGAGGTGGCTACACCTTC. The gene calls are TRBV7-9 and TRBJ1-2; no reliable D call. Looked up from germline, CDR1 is SEHNR and CDR2 is FQNEAQ (reference sequence). This CDR3 is built from 13 residues. V lost 1 base to trimming and J lost 7 bases, with 10 bases between them.

This CDR3 is CASGRSSYEQYF. Here the CDR3 DNA reads TGTGCCAGCGGGAGGAGCTCCTACGAGCAGTACTTC. This chain joins TRBV7-9 and TRBJ2-7; perhaps TRBD2 as D (6 bases). CDR3 length: 12 amino acids. Germline CDR1 SEHNR, CDR2 FQNEAQ (reference sequence). V was trimmed by 8 bases and J by 0 bases, leaving 8 bases between them.

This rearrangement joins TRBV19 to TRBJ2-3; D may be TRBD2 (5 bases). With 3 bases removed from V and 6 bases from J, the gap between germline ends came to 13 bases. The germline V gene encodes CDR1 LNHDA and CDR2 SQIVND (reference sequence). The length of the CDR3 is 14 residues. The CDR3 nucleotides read TGTGCCAGTAGTATGCAACTAGGGAGTGATACGCAGTATTTT. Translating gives CASSMQLGSDTQYF.

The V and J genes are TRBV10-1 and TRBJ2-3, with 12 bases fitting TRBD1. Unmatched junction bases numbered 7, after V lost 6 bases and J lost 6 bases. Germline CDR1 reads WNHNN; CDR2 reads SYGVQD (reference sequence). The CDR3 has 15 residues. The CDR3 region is CASSLGQGAEDTQYF. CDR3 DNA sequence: TGCGCCAGCAGCCTGGGACAGGGGGCAGAGGATACGCAGTATTTT.

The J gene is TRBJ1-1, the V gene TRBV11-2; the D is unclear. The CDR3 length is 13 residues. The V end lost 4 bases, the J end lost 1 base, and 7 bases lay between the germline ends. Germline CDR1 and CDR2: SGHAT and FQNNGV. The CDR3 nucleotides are TGTGCCAGCAGCTCCCAGGAGAACACTGAAGCTTTCTTT. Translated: CASSSQENTEAFF.

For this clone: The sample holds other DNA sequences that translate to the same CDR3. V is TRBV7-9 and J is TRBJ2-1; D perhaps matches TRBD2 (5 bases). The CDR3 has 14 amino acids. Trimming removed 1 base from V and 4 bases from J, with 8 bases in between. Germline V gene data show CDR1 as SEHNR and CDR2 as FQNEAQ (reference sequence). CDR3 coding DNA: TGTGCCAGCAGCTTAGGATCGGGATACAATGAGCAGTTCTTC. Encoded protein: CASSLGSGYNEQFF.

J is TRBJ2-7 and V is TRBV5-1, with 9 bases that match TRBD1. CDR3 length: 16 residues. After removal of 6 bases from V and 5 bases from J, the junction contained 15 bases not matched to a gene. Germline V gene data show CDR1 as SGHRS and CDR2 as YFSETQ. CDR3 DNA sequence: TGCGCCAGCACCTTATCCCCGACAGGGGGAAAAGACGAGCAGTACTTC. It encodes CASTLSPTGGKDEQYF.

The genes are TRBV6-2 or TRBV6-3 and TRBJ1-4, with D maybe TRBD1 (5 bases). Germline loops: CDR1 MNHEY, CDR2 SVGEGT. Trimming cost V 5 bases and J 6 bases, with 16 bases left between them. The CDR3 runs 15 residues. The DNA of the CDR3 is TGTGCCAGCAGTCGACCGGCAGGGAGAGATGAAAAACTGTTTTTT. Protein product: CASSRPAGRDEKLFF.

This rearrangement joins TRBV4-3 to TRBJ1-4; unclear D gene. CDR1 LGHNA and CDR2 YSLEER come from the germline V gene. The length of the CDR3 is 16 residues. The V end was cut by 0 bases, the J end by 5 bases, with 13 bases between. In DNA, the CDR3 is TGCGCCAGCAGCCAAGATTTCTCACAGACAAATGAAAAACTGTTTTTT. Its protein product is CASSQDFSQTNEKLFF.

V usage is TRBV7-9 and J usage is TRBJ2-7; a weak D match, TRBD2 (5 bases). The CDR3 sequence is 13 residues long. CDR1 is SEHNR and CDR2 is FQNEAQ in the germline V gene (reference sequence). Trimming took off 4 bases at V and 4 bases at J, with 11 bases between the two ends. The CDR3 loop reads CASSSARTYEQYF. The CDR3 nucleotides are TGTGCCAGCAGCTCGGCCAGGACTTACGAGCAGTACTTC.

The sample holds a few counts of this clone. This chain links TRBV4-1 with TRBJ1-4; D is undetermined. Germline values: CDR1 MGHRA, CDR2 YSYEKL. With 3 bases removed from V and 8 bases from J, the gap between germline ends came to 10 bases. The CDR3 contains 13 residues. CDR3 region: CASSQGEEEKLFF. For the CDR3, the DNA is TGCGCCAGCAGCCAGGGAGAGGAGGAAAAACTGTTTTTT.

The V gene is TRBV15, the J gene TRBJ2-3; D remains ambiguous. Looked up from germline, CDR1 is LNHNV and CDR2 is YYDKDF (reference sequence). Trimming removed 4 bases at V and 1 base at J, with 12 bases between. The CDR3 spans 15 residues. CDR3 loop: CATSKDPLGTDTQYF. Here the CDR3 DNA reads TGTGCCACCAGCAAAGACCCGTTAGGCACAGATACGCAGTATTTT.

The CDR3 DNA follows: TGTGCCAGCAGCCCCAAAAACACAGATACGCAGTATTTT. Translating it yields CASSPKNTDTQYF. V is TRBV5-5 and J is TRBJ2-3; D is unclear. CDR1 is SGHKS and CDR2 is YYEKEE in the germline V gene (reference sequence). The CDR3 runs 13 residues. V was cut by 4 bases and J by 2 bases, with 8 bases left in between.

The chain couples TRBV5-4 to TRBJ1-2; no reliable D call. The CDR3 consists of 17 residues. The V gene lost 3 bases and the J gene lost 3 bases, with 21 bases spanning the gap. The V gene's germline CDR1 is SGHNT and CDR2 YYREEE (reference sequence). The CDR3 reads CASSSPLSKGTDYGYTF. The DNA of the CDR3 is TGTGCCAGCAGCTCTCCCCTAAGTAAGGGAACCGACTATGGCTACACCTTC.

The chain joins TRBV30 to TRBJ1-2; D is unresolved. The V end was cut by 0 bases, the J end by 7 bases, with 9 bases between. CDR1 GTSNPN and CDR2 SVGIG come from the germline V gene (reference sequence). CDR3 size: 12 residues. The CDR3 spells CAWSVQRVGYTF. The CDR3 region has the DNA TGTGCCTGGAGTGTACAGAGGGTTGGCTACACCTTC.

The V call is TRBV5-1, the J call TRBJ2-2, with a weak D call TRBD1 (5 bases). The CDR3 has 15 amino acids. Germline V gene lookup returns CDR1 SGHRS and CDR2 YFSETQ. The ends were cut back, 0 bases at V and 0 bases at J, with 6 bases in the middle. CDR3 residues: CASSLGTPNTGELFF. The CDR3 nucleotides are TGCGCCAGCAGCTTGGGGACACCGAACACCGGGGAGCTGTTTTTT.

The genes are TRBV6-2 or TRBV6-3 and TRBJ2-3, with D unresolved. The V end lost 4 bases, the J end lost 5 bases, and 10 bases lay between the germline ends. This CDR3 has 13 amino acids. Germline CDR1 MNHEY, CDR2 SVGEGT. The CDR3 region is CASSLAIRDTQYF. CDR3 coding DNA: TGTGCCAGCAGTTTGGCGATCAGAGATACGCAGTATTTT.

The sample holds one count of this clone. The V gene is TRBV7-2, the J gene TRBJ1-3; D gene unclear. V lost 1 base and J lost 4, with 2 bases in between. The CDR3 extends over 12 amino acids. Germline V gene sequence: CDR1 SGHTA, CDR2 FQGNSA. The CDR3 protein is CASSLGGNTIYF. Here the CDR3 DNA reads TGTGCCAGCAGCTTAGGGGGAAACACCATATATTTT.

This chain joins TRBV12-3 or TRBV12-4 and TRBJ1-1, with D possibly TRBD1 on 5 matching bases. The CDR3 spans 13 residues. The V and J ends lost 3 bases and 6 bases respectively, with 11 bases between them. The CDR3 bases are TGTGCCAGCAGTTTGCCAGGGATAGCTGAAGCTTTCTTT. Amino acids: CASSLPGIAEAFF.

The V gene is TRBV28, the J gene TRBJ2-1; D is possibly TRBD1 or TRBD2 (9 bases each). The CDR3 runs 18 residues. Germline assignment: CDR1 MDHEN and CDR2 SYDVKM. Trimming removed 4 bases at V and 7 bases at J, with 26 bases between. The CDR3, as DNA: TGTGCCAGCAGTTCGGACAGGGGTCGGGCTAGCGGGATTAATGAGCAGTTCTTC. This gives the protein CASSSDRGRASGINEQFF.

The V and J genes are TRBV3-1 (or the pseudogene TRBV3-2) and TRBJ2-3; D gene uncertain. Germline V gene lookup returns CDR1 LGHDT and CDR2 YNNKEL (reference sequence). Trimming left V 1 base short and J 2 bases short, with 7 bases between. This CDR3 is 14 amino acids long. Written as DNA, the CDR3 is TGTGCCAGCAGCCAAGTGGGATACACAGATACGCAGTATTTT. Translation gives CASSQVGYTDTQYF.

Written as DNA, the CDR3 is TGTGCCAGCAGCCAAGATTTGGACGACGCGGAGACCCAGTACTTC. Its translation is CASSQDLDDAETQYF. The J gene is TRBJ2-5, the V gene TRBV3-1 (or the pseudogene TRBV3-2), with D hard to call. V was pared by 0 bases and J by 5 bases, with 13 bases between. The CDR3 runs 15 residues. CDR1 LGHDT and CDR2 YNNKEL come from the germline V gene (reference sequence).

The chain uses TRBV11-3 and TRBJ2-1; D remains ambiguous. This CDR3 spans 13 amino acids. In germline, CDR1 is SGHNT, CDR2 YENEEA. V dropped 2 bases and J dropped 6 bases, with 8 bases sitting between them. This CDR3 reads CASSLSGFNEQFF. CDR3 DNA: TGTGCCAGCAGCTTATCTGGGTTCAATGAGCAGTTCTTC.